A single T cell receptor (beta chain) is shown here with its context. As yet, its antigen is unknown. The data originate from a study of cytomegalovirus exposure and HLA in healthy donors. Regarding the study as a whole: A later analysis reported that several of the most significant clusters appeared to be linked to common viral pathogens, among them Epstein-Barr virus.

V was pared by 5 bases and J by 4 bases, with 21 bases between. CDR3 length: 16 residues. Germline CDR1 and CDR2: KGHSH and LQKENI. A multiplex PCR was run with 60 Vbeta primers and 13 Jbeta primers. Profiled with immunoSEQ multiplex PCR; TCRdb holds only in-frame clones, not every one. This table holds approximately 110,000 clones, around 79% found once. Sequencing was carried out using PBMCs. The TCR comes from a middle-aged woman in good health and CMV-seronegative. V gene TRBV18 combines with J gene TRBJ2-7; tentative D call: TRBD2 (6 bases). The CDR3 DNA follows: TGTGCCAGCTCAAGCGAGGCACGGGGGATCGGATACGAGCAGTACTTC. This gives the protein CASSSEARGIGYEQYF. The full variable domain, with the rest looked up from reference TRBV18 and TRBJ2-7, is NAGVMQNPRHLVRRRGQEARLRCSPMKGHSHVYWYRQLPEEGLKFMVYLQKENIIDESGMPKERFSAEFPKEGPSILRIQQVVRGDSAAYFCASSSEARGIGYEQYFGPGTRLTVT.